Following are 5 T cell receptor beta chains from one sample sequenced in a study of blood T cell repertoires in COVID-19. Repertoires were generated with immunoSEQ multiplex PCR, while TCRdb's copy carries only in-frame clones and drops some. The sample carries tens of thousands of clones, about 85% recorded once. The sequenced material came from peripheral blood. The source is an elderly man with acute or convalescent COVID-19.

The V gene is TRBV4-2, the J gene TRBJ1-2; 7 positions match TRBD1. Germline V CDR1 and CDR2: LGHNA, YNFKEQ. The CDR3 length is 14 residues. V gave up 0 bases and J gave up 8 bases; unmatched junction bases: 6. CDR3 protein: CASSQDHRGDGYTF. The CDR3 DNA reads TGTGCCAGCAGCCAAGATCACAGGGGCGACGGCTACACCTTC.

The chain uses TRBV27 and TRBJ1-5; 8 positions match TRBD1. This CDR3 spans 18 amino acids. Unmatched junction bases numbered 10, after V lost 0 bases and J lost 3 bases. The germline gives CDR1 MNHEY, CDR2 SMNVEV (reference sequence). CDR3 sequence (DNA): TGTGCCAGCAGTTTATCACCCGGGGCAGGGGGCAACAATCAGCCCCAGCATTTT. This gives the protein CASSLSPGAGGNNQPQHF.

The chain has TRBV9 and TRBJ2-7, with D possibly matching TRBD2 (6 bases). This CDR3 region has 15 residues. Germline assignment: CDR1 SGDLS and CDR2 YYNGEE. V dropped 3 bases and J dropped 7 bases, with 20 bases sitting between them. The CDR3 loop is CASSEGLQSLEEQYF. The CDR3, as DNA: TGTGCCAGCAGCGAGGGACTTCAATCCCTTGAAGAGCAGTACTTC.

The CDR3 region has the DNA TGCGCCAGCAGTCAATCGGGGGGGGTATGCGGTCAGCCCCAGCATTTT. It codes for CASSQSGGVCGQPQHF. The rearrangement joins TRBV23-1 to TRBJ1-5, with a weak D call TRBD1 (5 bases). TRBV23-1 belongs to the ORF category, with a function that is uncertain. V lost 0 bases to trimming and J lost 6 bases, with 15 bases between them. This CDR3 region has 16 residues.

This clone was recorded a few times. The CDR3 coding sequence is TGTGCCAGCAGTAAGGTAGCCAGCAATCAGCCCCAGCATTTT. This translates into CASSKVASNQPQHF. The rearrangement links TRBV2 to TRBJ1-5; D is unresolved. This CDR3 has 14 amino acids. Germline-derived CDR1 and CDR2 are SNHLY and FYNNEI. V lost 5 bases and J 1 base, leaving 9 bases between the germline ends. The full variable domain, its missing parts supplied by reference TRBV2 and TRBJ1-5, is EPEVTQTPSHQVTQMGQEVILRCVPISNHLYFYWYRQILGQKVEFLVSFYNNEISEKSEIFDDQFSVERPDGSNFTLKIRSTKLEDSAMYFCASSKVASNQPQHFGDGTRLSIL.